This is a list of T cell receptor beta chains from one sample in a study of cytomegalovirus exposure and HLA in healthy donors. Data came from immunoSEQ multiplex PCR; TCRdb stores just in-frame clones and leaves some out. Altogether about 54,000 clones are present, around 90% being singletons, with the ten largest covering roughly 8.4%. The sequenced sample consisted of PBMCs. All receptors derive from a woman aged 18 to 35 in good health and CMV-seropositive. Both conserved end residues are part of each CDR3. The D gene is left open where the match is weak. Only some rows state a clone size, as once, few, many or a class for expanded clones.

v_gene	d_gene	abundance	len	j_gene	CDR3aa	CDR3nt
TRBV4-1	TRBD1	-	14	TRBJ1-6	CASSGQGAFSPLHF	TGCGCCAGCAGCGGACAGGGGGCATTCTCACCCCTCCACTTT
TRBV5-1	-	once	15	TRBJ1-6	CASSRGQSTNSPLHF	TGCGCCAGCAGCCGAGGACAGTCCACAAATTCACCCCTCCACTTT
TRBV12-2	-	-	14	TRBJ1-1	CASRLRSTGYRAFF	TGTGCAAGTCGCTTACGAAGCACAGGGTACAGGGCTTTCTTT
TRBV5-6	-	-	11	TRBJ2-1	CASSLADEQFF	TGTGCCAGCAGCTTGGCGGATGAGCAGTTCTTC
TRBV7-6	-	-	13	TRBJ2-7	CASSLGARREQYF	TGTGCCAGCAGCTTAGGGGCGAGGAGGGAGCAGTACTTC
TRBV6-5	-	-	13	TRBJ2-5	CASNERGQETQYF	TGTGCCAGCAATGAGCGCGGGCAAGAGACCCAGTACTTC
TRBV7-9	TRBD2	-	13	TRBJ2-1	CASIGGGDNEQFF	TGTGCCAGTATTGGCGGGGGGGACAATGAGCAGTTCTTC
TRBV30	TRBD1	-	14	TRBJ1-4	CAWRTGTDSEKLFF	TGTGCCTGGAGAACCGGGACAGATAGTGAAAAACTGTTTTTT
TRBV9	TRBD1	-	16	TRBJ1-2	CASSVGGGQGEDGYTF	TGTGCCAGCAGCGTAGGGGGCGGACAGGGTGAGGATGGCTACACCTTC
TRBV4-1	-	-	13	TRBJ2-5	CASSRLMVETQYF	TGCGCCAGCAGTCGACTTATGGTAGAGACCCAGTACTTC
TRBV4-3	-	-	15	TRBJ1-1	CASSQDRDMNTEAFF	TGCGCCAGCAGCCAAGACCGGGACATGAACACTGAAGCTTTCTTT
TRBV6-1	TRBD1	-	14	TRBJ1-3	CASRTRDRGNTIYF	TGTGCCAGCAGAACCCGGGACAGAGGAAACACCATATATTTT
TRBV19	TRBD1	-	16	TRBJ1-3	CASRDTGGLSGNTIYF	TGTGCCAGTAGAGATACAGGGGGTCTCTCTGGAAACACCATATATTTT
TRBV27	-	-	13	TRBJ2-7	CASRWAGAYEQYF	TGTGCCAGCAGATGGGCAGGGGCCTACGAGCAGTACTTC
TRBV4-1	-	-	18	TRBJ1-6	CASSQKTSTDSYNSPLHF	TGCGCCAGCAGCCAAAAAACTTCCACAGACTCCTATAATTCACCCCTCCACTTT
TRBV15	TRBD2	-	22	TRBJ2-5	CATSRDLATPGLAGGPRETQYF	TGTGCCACCAGCAGAGATTTAGCGACGCCGGGACTAGCGGGGGGCCCCAGGGAGACCCAGTACTTC
TRBV6-5	-	-	13	TRBJ1-2	CASSYSRFASYTF	TGTGCCAGCAGTTACTCGAGGTTCGCGAGCTACACCTTC
TRBV19	-	-	13	TRBJ1-2	CATKDRNSRSYTF	TGTGCCACCAAAGACAGGAATTCTAGGAGCTACACCTTC
TRBV6-1	-	-	13	TRBJ1-1	CASSGTGGSEAFF	TGTGCCAGCAGTGGGACCGGGGGGAGTGAAGCTTTCTTT
TRBV7-2	TRBD2	-	18	TRBJ2-3	CASSSGTSGGLTRDTQYF	TGTGCCAGCAGCTCCGGGACTAGCGGGGGACTAACTAGGGATACGCAGTATTTT
TRBV6-5	TRBD1	-	14	TRBJ2-7	CASRAGQGGYEQYF	TGTGCCAGCAGAGCCGGACAGGGCGGATACGAGCAGTACTTC
TRBV28	-	few	15	TRBJ2-7	CASSLNSEPPYEQYF	TGTGCCAGCAGTCTGAATAGCGAGCCCCCCTACGAGCAGTACTTC
TRBV19	TRBD1	-	15	TRBJ1-3	CASSIQGARGNTIYF	TGTGCCAGTAGTATCCAGGGGGCGCGGGGAAACACCATATATTTT
TRBV5-8	-	-	16	TRBJ2-1	CALPQRKSLVYNEQFF	TGTGCCCTACCTCAGAGGAAATCCCTCGTCTACAATGAGCAGTTCTTC
TRBV29-1	-	-	12	TRBJ1-1	CSVIQGNTEAFF	TGCAGCGTTATACAGGGAAACACTGAAGCTTTCTTT
TRBV19	TRBD1	-	16	TRBJ1-6	CASSISRTGNWSPLHF	TGTGCCAGTAGTATATCCCGGACAGGGAATTGGTCACCCCTCCACTTT
TRBV11-2	TRBD1	-	15	TRBJ2-7	CASSAGRGSSYEQYF	TGTGCCAGCAGCGCGGGCAGGGGGAGCTCCTACGAGCAGTACTTC
TRBV27	TRBD2	-	15	TRBJ2-1	CASRTGTSADNEQFF	TGTGCCAGCAGAACCGGGACTAGCGCCGACAATGAGCAGTTCTTC
TRBV28	TRBD1	once	15	TRBJ2-7	CASSSRDRGLYEQYF	TGTGCCAGCAGTAGCCGGGACAGGGGATTGTACGAGCAGTACTTC
TRBV28	TRBD2	-	16	TRBJ2-2	CASSLFGGGFGGELFF	TGTGCCAGCAGTTTATTCGGCGGGGGGTTTGGCGGGGAGCTGTTTTTT
TRBV5-6	-	-	15	TRBJ1-2	CASSLKGAGGYGYTF	TGTGCCAGCAGCTTGAAAGGGGCGGGGGGCTATGGCTACACCTTC
TRBV7-3	-	-	14	TRBJ1-1	CASSLHEGNTEAFF	TGTGCCAGCAGCTTACATGAGGGGAACACTGAAGCTTTCTTT
TRBV4-3	TRBD2	-	18	TRBJ2-2	CASSQDRPNSGVTGELFF	TGCGCCAGCAGCCAAGATCGCCCGAATAGCGGGGTAACCGGGGAGCTGTTTTTT
TRBV5-1	TRBD1	-	15	TRBJ2-1	CASSRETGSYNEQFF	TGCGCCAGCAGCCGAGAGACAGGGTCCTACAATGAGCAGTTCTTC
TRBV19	-	-	13	TRBJ1-5	CASNRQRYQPQHF	TGTGCCAGTAATCGCCAGCGCTATCAGCCCCAGCATTTT
TRBV5-1	-	once	14	TRBJ2-5	CASSGTTGRETQYF	TGCGCCAGCAGCGGAACGACAGGGAGGGAGACCCAGTACTTC
TRBV19	TRBD2	-	16	TRBJ2-6	CASSIGGGTGANVLTF	TGTGCCAGTAGTATAGGGGGGGGTACTGGGGCCAACGTCCTGACTTTC
TRBV18	-	-	13	TRBJ1-1	CASSADGYTEAFF	TGTGCCAGCTCAGCCGACGGGTACACTGAAGCTTTCTTT
TRBV13	-	-	14	TRBJ2-7	CASSSTRGTYEQYF	TGTGCCAGCAGCTCAACCAGGGGAACCTACGAGCAGTACTTC
TRBV2	-	once	13	TRBJ1-4	CASSRELNEKLFF	TGTGCCAGCAGCCGGGAACTAAATGAAAAACTGTTTTTT
TRBV5-5	TRBD1	-	14	TRBJ1-3	CASSIRQGGNTIYF	TGTGCCAGCAGCATTAGACAGGGTGGAAACACCATATATTTT
TRBV19	TRBD2	-	14	TRBJ2-1	CASSPRGGNNEQFF	TGTGCCAGTAGTCCCCGCGGGGGAAATAATGAGCAGTTCTTC
TRBV6-1	-	-	17	TRBJ1-3	CASSDEVARVSGNTIYF	TGTGCCAGCAGTGATGAGGTCGCCAGGGTCTCTGGAAACACCATATATTTT
TRBV6-1	TRBD2	few	14	TRBJ2-1	CASRRGGHYNEQFF	TGTGCCAGCAGACGGGGGGGTCATTACAATGAGCAGTTCTTC
TRBV10-3	-	once	18	TRBJ1-1	CAISDFGGRASVGTEAFF	TGTGCCATCAGTGATTTTGGGGGGAGGGCTTCGGTGGGCACTGAAGCTTTCTTT
TRBV4-1	TRBD1	-	13	TRBJ1-2	CASSQRQGGGYTF	TGCGCCAGCAGCCAGCGACAGGGTGGTGGCTACACCTTC
TRBV5-1	TRBD1	-	15	TRBJ1-1	CASSLQGQGNTEAFF	TGCGCCAGCAGCTTGCAAGGACAGGGGAACACTGAAGCTTTCTTT
TRBV5-4	TRBD2	-	15	TRBJ2-2	CASNLAGGIPGELFF	TGTGCCAGCAACCTAGCGGGGGGCATACCCGGGGAGCTGTTTTTT
TRBV5-1	TRBD2	once	14	TRBJ2-5	CASSSGGHQETQYF	TGCGCCAGCAGTAGCGGGGGGCACCAAGAGACCCAGTACTTC
TRBV18	TRBD1	-	16	TRBJ1-1	CASSPPTAGGNTEAFF	TGTGCCAGCTCACCACCTACAGCAGGGGGGAACACTGAAGCTTTCTTT
TRBV16	TRBD2	-	15	TRBJ2-3	CASGNALAGSDTQYF	TGTGCCAGCGGAAATGCACTAGCGGGGTCAGATACGCAGTATTTT
TRBV30	TRBD1	-	13	TRBJ1-1	CAWSTGVGTEAFF	TGTGCCTGGTCGACAGGGGTGGGCACTGAAGCTTTCTTT
TRBV2	TRBD1	-	13	TRBJ1-1	CASSEGDRTEAFF	TGTGCCAGCAGTGAAGGGGACAGGACTGAAGCTTTCTTT
TRBV11-3	TRBD1	-	13	TRBJ1-2	CASSLARGHGYTF	TGTGCCAGCAGCTTAGCCAGGGGGCATGGCTACACCTTC
TRBV7-3	-	once	16	TRBJ2-4	CASSEGFGISGDIQYF	TGTGCCAGCAGCGAGGGCTTCGGGATCTCGGGGGACATTCAGTACTTC
TRBV6-4	TRBD2	-	14	TRBJ2-1	CASRAGGHDNEQFF	TGTGCCAGCAGAGCGGGGGGGCATGACAATGAGCAGTTCTTC